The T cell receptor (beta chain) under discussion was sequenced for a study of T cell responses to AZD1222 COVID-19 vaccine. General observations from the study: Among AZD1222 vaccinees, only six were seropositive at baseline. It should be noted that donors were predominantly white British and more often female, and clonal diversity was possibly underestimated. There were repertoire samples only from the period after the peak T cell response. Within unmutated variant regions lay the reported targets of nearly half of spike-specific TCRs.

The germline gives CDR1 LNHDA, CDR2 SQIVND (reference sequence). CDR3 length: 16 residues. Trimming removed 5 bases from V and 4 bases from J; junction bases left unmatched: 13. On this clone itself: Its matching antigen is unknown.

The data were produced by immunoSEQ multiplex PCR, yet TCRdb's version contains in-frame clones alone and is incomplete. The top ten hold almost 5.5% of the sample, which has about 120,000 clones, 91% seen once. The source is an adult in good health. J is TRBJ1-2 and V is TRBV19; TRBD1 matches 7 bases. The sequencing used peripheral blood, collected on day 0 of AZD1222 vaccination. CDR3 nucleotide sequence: TGTGCCAGTAGTTCCCCCGGGGACAGCTACTTCTATGGCTACACCTTC. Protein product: CASSSPGDSYFYGYTF. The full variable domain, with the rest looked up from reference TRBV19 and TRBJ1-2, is DGGITQSPKYLFRKEGQNVTLSCEQNLNHDAMYWYRQDPGQGLRLIYYSQIVNDFQKGDIAEGYSVSREKKESFPLTVTSAQKNPTAFYLCASSSPGDSYFYGYTFGSGTRLTVV.